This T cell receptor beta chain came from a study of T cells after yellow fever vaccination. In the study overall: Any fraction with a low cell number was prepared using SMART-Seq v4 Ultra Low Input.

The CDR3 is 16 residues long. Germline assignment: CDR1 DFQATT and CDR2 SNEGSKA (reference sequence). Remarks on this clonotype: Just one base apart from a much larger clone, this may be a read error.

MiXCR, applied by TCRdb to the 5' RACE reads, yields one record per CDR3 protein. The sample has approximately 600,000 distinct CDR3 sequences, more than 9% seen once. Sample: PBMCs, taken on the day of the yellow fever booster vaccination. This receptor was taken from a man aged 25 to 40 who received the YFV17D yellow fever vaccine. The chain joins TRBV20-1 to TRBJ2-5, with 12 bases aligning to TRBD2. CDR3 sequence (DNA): TGCTGTGCTAGAGACTTGTGGACTAGCGGGAAGGAGACCCAGTACTTC. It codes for CCARDLWTSGKETQYF.